These 4 T cell receptor beta chains came from one sample sequenced in a study of blood T cell repertoires in COVID-19. The method was immunoSEQ multiplex PCR; TCRdb's version includes in-frame clones alone and lacks a portion of them. The table has tens of thousands of clones, roughly 86% seen once. Source material: peripheral blood. The receptors here all came from a human donor with active COVID-19. The donor label of this sample is uncertain.

The chain recombines TRBV6-6 with TRBJ2-3; D gene ambiguous. V was cut by 7 bases and J by 7 bases, with 9 bases left in between. Looked up from germline, CDR1 is MNHNY and CDR2 is SVGAGI (reference sequence). This CDR3 comprises 11 residues. CDR3 in amino acids: CASMMANTQYF. CDR3 DNA sequence: TGTGCCAGCATGATGGCAAATACGCAGTATTTT.

The chain couples TRBV13 to TRBJ2-7; TRBD1 agrees at 10 bases. CDR3 length equals 13 residues. V lost 5 bases and J lost 5; bases outside the gene matches: 3. Per germline, CDR1 PRHDT and CDR2 FYEKMQ (reference sequence). CDR3 protein: CASSRDRGHEQYF. CDR3 bases: TGTGCCAGCAGCCGGGACAGGGGCCACGAGCAGTACTTC.

The chain recombines TRBV19 with TRBJ1-2, with no clear D. V lost 7 bases and J lost 0, with 12 bases in between. This CDR3 has 14 residues. Looked up from germline, CDR1 is LNHDA and CDR2 is SQIVND (reference sequence). The CDR3 coding sequence is TGTGCCAGTACCAGGAAAGGTTCTAACTATGGCTACACCTTC. It is translated as CASTRKGSNYGYTF.

The chain recombines TRBV7-8 with TRBJ2-7; 10 positions match TRBD2. The germline V gene encodes CDR1 SGHVS and CDR2 FQNEAQ. The CDR3 extends over 15 amino acids. Trimming removed 5 bases from V and 3 bases from J; junction bases left unmatched: 7. Here the CDR3 reads CASSLLAGAIYEQYF. The DNA for the CDR3 is TGTGCCAGCAGCCTGCTAGCGGGGGCTATCTACGAGCAGTACTTC.